This TCR beta chain was sequenced in a study of blood T cell repertoires in COVID-19. Background on the study: Sites across the United States, Italy and Spain contributed samples from acute and convalescent COVID-19. PBMCs, B-cell-depleted T cells, or T cells were the source of the cDNA or gDNA that made up the material.

Using immunoSEQ multiplex PCR, the repertoire was profiled, and TCRdb retains in-frame clones only, with some absent. Of some 270,000 clones listed, roughly 89% are singletons. The CDR3 consists of 16 residues. Per the germline V gene, CDR1 is SGHVS and CDR2 is FQNEAQ. Trimming shortened V by 2 bases and J by 1 base, and 11 bases separated the two germline ends. The sequenced material came from peripheral blood. V and J are TRBV7-8 and TRBJ2-2; the D gene is possibly TRBD2 (7 bases). The sequence was collected from a man aged 45 to 65 with acute or convalescent COVID-19. The CDR3 here is CASSLLGGVNTGELFF. The CDR3 bases are TGTGCCAGCAGCTTACTAGGGGGGGTGAACACCGGGGAGCTGTTTTTT.